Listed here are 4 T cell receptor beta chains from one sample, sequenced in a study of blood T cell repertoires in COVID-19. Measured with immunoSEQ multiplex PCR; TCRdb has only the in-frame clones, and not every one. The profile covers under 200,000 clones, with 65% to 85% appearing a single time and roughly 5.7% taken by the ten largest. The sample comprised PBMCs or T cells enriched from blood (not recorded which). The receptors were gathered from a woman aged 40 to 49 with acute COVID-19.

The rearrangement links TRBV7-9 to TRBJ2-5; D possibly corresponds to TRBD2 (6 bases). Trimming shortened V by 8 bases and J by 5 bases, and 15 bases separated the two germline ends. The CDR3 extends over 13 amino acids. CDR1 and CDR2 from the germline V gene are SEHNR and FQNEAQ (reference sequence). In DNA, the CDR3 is TGTGCCAGCTGGTCCCCGGGAGTCGAGACCCAGTACTTC. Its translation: CASWSPGVETQYF.

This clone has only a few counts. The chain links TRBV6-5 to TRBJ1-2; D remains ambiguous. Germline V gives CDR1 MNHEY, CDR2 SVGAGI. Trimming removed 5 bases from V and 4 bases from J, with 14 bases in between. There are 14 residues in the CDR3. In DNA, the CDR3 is TGTGCCAGCAGTCGAGAAAGGACTCTCTATGGCTACACCTTC. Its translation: CASSRERTLYGYTF.

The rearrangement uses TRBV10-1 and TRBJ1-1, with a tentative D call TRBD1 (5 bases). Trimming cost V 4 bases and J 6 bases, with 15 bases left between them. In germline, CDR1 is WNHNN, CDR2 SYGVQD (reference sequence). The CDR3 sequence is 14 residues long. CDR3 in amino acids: CASSARARGAEAFF. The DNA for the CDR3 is TGCGCCAGCAGTGCCCGGGCCCGGGGGGCTGAAGCTTTCTTT.

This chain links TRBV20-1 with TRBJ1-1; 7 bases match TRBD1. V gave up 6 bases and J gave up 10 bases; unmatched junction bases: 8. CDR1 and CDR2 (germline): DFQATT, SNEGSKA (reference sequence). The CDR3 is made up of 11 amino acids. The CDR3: CSARLDRAAFF. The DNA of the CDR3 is TGCAGTGCCCGCCTCGACAGGGCAGCTTTCTTT.